This T cell receptor beta chain was sequenced for a study of cytomegalovirus exposure and HLA in healthy donors. Study findings and constraints: A highly shared variant cluster was judged a likely technical artifact. About 87% or about 30% of the time was how often most TCR beta V segments were productive, according to an earlier analysis.

This CDR3 spans 16 amino acids. Per germline, CDR1 SGDLS and CDR2 YYNGEE. With 3 bases clipped from V and 2 bases from J, the junction kept 3 bases outside the gene matches. This PCR relied on a set of 60 Vbeta primers and 13 Jbeta primers. Generated by immunoSEQ multiplex PCR, the TCRdb table keeps only in-frame clones and is missing some. The table lists roughly 150,000 clones, approximately 83% of them singletons. Healthy bone marrow donors supplied every sample. This clone was seen more than once but under ten times. Its antigen is unknown. Sequenced material: PBMCs. The V call is TRBV9, the J call TRBJ2-3, with 13 bases aligning to TRBD2. The source of this sequence is a man aged 40-49 years in good health and CMV-seronegative. CDR3: CASSAGTSGTTDTQYF. The CDR3 DNA reads as TGTGCCAGCAGCGCAGGGACTAGCGGGACCACAGATACGCAGTATTTT.